These T cell receptor beta chains were read from a single sample in a study of blood T cell repertoires in COVID-19. The protocol was immunoSEQ multiplex PCR, while the TCRdb copy is restricted to in-frame clones and leaves out a portion. The data hold 81,000 or so clones, with 70% to 90% observed a single time. Sequencing used peripheral blood. These receptors all stem from an older man with active or convalescent COVID-19. Both conserved end residues are trimmed from each CDR3. Each record gives: J gene, V gene, CDR3 protein.

J: TRBJ1-6; V: TRBV5-5; CDR3: ASSLGPRADNSPLH
J: TRBJ2-1; V: TRBV6-5; CDR3: ASSRQVLHNEQF
J: TRBJ2-3; V: TRBV7-3; CDR3: ASSLIPRTDTQY
J: TRBJ2-5; V: TRBV5-4; CDR3: ASSFSRASGETQY
J: TRBJ1-2; V: TRBV12-3/TRBV12-4; CDR3: AIHPQTTSGYT
J: TRBJ2-5; V: TRBV18; CDR3: ASSPPGDQETQY
J: TRBJ1-5; V: TRBV7-2; CDR3: ASSFPGDQPQH
J: TRBJ2-7; V: TRBV5-1; CDR3: ASSDTTGTGGHEQY
J: TRBJ1-1; V: TRBV5-4; CDR3: ASSADRVNTEAF
J: TRBJ1-4; V: TRBV7-8; CDR3: ASSLEEGQDFATNEKLF
J: TRBJ1-6; V: TRBV5-1; CDR3: ASSLAASDSPLH
J: TRBJ2-7; V: TRBV4-2; CDR3: ASSLGGVAPYEQY
J: TRBJ1-2; V: TRBV7-2; CDR3: ASSLVRTGLGYT
J: TRBJ1-5; V: TRBV19; CDR3: ASSTPYSNQPQH
J: TRBJ1-3; V: TRBV6-5; CDR3: ASSRTVYGNTIY
J: TRBJ1-1; V: TRBV6-5; CDR3: ASIQARGGNTEAF